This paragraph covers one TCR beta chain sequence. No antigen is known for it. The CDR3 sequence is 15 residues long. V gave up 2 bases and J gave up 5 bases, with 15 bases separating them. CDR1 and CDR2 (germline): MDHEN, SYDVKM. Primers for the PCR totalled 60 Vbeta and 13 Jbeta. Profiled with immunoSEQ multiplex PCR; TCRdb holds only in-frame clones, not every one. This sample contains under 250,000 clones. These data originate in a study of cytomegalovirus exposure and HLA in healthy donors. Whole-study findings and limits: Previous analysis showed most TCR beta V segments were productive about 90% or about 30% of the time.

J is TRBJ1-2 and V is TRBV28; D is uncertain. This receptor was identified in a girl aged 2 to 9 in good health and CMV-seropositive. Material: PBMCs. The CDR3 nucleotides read TGTGCCAGCAGTTTACCAGCGGGAGGGCCTTATGGCTACACCTTC. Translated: CASSLPAGGPYGYTF.